Below, 27 T cell receptor beta chains from the same sample are listed, as sequenced in a study of human CD8 memory T cell subsets. Researchers made TCR beta libraries via UMI-labeled 5' RACE. TCRdb reprocessed the 5' RACE reads; each CDR3 protein has one entry and no DNA is given. The sample totals under 4,500 distinct CDR3 sequences; its top ten clones hold roughly 33%. Sequenced sample: CD8+ T cells from PBMCs. These receptors were taken from a human donor in good health.

This rearrangement joins TRBV11-3 to TRBJ2-1; checking the TCRdb D call of TRBD2 is not possible without DNA. Germline CDR1 and CDR2: SGHNT and YENEEA. The CDR3 is 15 amino acids. CDR3 amino acids: CASSFGRGPGNEQFF.

The chain uses TRBV4-2 and TRBJ1-5. The CDR3 is 15 residues long. Germline V gives CDR1 LGHNA, CDR2 YNFKEQ. The CDR3 loop is CASSQAGGGDQPQHF.

The CDR3 sequence: CASSFPPRDTQYF. V usage is TRBV12-3 or TRBV12-4 and J usage is TRBJ2-3; TCRdb names TRBD1, which stays unverified in the absence of DNA. The CDR3 totals 13 residues.

This rearrangement joins TRBV24-1 to TRBJ2-3; TCRdb's D call of TRBD2 is untestable without DNA. The CDR3 extends over 15 amino acids. From germline, CDR1 is KGHDR and CDR2 SFDVKD. The CDR3: CATSDVAGGADTQYF.

CDR3 protein: CSARDQRAGEVGELFF. The chain recombines TRBV20-1 with TRBJ2-2; the TCRdb D gene call, TRBD2, has no DNA to confirm it. From germline, CDR1 is DFQATT and CDR2 SNEGSKA (reference sequence). The CDR3 loop spans 16 amino acids.

The V and J genes are TRBV20-1 and TRBJ2-5; TCRdb's D call of TRBD1 is untestable without DNA. This CDR3 spans 13 amino acids. Germline loops: CDR1 DFQATT, CDR2 SNEGSKA (reference sequence). CDR3 sequence: CSARPRSSGTQYF.

V is TRBV12-3 or TRBV12-4 and J is TRBJ1-4; TCRdb designates TRBD1, a call that cannot be tested without DNA. The CDR3 covers 14 residues. The CDR3 sequence is CASMPGGLDEKLFF.

This clonotype ranks as large in terms of frequency. The chain recombines TRBV10-1 with TRBJ2-1; TCRdb lists TRBD2, though no DNA is available to test this call. The CDR3 is 16 residues long. From germline, CDR1 is WNHNN and CDR2 SYGVQD (reference sequence). CDR3 amino acids: CASSESRLALDNEQFF.

The chain joins TRBV7-6 to TRBJ2-7; the TCRdb call, TRBD2, lacks DNA for checking. CDR3 length: 16 residues. The germline gives CDR1 SGHVS, CDR2 FNYEAQ. CDR3 region: CASSSPGTSGSGEQYF.

Considering frequency, this clonotype is medium-sized. The chain links TRBV20-1 to TRBJ1-5; TCRdb calls TRBD1, which cannot be checked without DNA. This CDR3 is 15 amino acids long. Germline V lookup: CDR1 DFQATT, CDR2 SNEGSKA (reference sequence). The CDR3 spells CSAREAGRDNQPQHF.

The CDR3 region is CASSYLEGASYEQYF. V usage is TRBV6-2 or TRBV6-3 and J usage is TRBJ2-7; the D call from TCRdb, TRBD1, cannot be confirmed without DNA. Germline CDR1 reads MNHEY; CDR2 reads SVGEGT. CDR3 length equals 15 residues.

V gene TRBV2 combines with J gene TRBJ2-7; TCRdb's assignment of TRBD1 cannot be checked, as there is no DNA. The germline gives CDR1 SNHLY, CDR2 FYNNEI. The CDR3 runs 14 residues. This CDR3 is CASNNGGGSYEQYF.

In terms of frequency, this clonotype is medium-sized. The J gene is TRBJ2-1, the V gene TRBV28; without DNA, the TCRdb call of TRBD1 cannot be checked. The CDR3 spans 15 residues. Looked up from germline, CDR1 is MDHEN and CDR2 is SYDVKM. This CDR3 is CASRGGTGETNEQFF.

This sequence joins TRBV5-6 and TRBJ2-3; with no DNA, the TCRdb D assignment of TRBD1 cannot be verified. Germline V gene data show CDR1 as SGHDT and CDR2 as YYEEEE. This CDR3 has 16 residues. The CDR3: CASSMEGKASTDTQYF.

Frequency places this clonotype as medium-sized. The gene calls are TRBV11-1 and TRBJ2-7; TCRdb names TRBD2, which stays unverified in the absence of DNA. CDR1 and CDR2 from the germline V gene are SGHAT and FQDESV (reference sequence). This CDR3 has 15 amino acids. CDR3 loop: CASSFGTSGYYEQYF.

The gene calls are TRBV11-2 and TRBJ2-6. CDR1 is SGHAT, CDR2 FQNNGV, per germline. This CDR3 has 15 residues. The CDR3 sequence: CASSFIGSGANVLTF.

J is TRBJ2-3 and V is TRBV11-2; absent DNA, TCRdb's TRBD1 call cannot be checked. From germline, CDR1 is SGHAT and CDR2 FQNNGV. This CDR3 spans 15 amino acids. The CDR3 is CASSRPSSSGDTQYF.

The chain combines TRBV28 with TRBJ1-1. CDR3 size: 14 residues. Per the germline V gene, CDR1 is MDHEN and CDR2 is SYDVKM. CDR3 protein: CASSFRGIATEAFF.

The chain employs TRBV14 and TRBJ2-3; TCRdb proposes TRBD2, but this gene call is untestable without DNA. The CDR3 is 15 amino acids. The V gene's germline CDR1 is SGHDN and CDR2 FVKESK. This CDR3 reads CASKGTSGYTDTQYF.

V gene TRBV5-5 combines with J gene TRBJ2-3; absent DNA, TCRdb's TRBD2 call cannot be checked. The CDR3 runs to 15 residues. Germline V gives CDR1 SGHKS, CDR2 YYEKEE (reference sequence). The chain's CDR3 is CASSLQREVVDTQYF.

V usage is TRBV28 and J usage is TRBJ2-7; TCRdb outputs TRBD2, but without DNA this stays unchecked. Germline V gene sequence: CDR1 MDHEN, CDR2 SYDVKM. This CDR3 region has 17 residues. The CDR3 protein is CASSSRPQDPFSYEQYF.

This chain joins TRBV20-1 and TRBJ2-3; TCRdb proposes TRBD2, but this gene call is untestable without DNA. Looked up from germline, CDR1 is DFQATT and CDR2 is SNEGSKA (reference sequence). The length of the CDR3 is 16 residues. CDR3 sequence: CSARDGTSGTTDTQYF.

The J gene is TRBJ2-7, the V gene TRBV4-1; TCRdb reports TRBD1, a call that lacks DNA to check it against. The CDR3 has 15 residues. Germline V gives CDR1 MGHRA, CDR2 YSYEKL. The CDR3 reads CASSQGQGEGYEQYF.

CDR3 in amino acids: CASSTGGDTNTGELFF. The V gene is TRBV6-5, the J gene TRBJ2-2; the TCRdb D gene call, TRBD2, has no DNA to confirm it. The CDR3 consists of 16 residues. Germline lookup yields CDR1 MNHEY and CDR2 SVGAGI.

This clonotype is deemed medium-sized by its frequency. The rearrangement uses TRBV7-9 and TRBJ1-2; TCRdb's D gene call, TRBD1, goes unchecked for lack of DNA. The length of the CDR3 is 15 residues. CDR1 SEHNR and CDR2 FQNEAQ come from the germline V gene (reference sequence). CDR3 loop: CASSLTGESYYGYTF. The whole variable domain, remainder taken from reference TRBV7-9 and TRBJ1-2, is DTGVSQNPRHKITKRGQNVTFRCDPISEHNRLYWYRQTLGQGPEFLTYFQNEAQLEKSRLLSDRFSAERPKGSFSTLEIQRTEQGDSAMYLCASSLTGESYYGYTFGSGTRLTVV.

This clonotype is labeled large based on frequency. V is TRBV7-9 and J is TRBJ2-7; the D call from TCRdb, TRBD1, cannot be confirmed without DNA. Germline V lookup: CDR1 SEHNR, CDR2 FQNEAQ (reference sequence). The CDR3 runs 15 residues. CDR3 sequence: CASSAPGTGGNEQYF.

The chain combines TRBV6-5 with TRBJ2-1; TCRdb lists TRBD2, though no DNA is available to test this call. Germline CDR1 MNHEY, CDR2 SVGAGI. The CDR3 spans 15 residues. CDR3 amino acids: CASSYTSGGYNEQFF.